Presented here are 2 T cell receptor beta chains from one specimen sequenced in a study of cytomegalovirus exposure and HLA in healthy donors. The PCR made use of 60 Vbeta and 13 Jbeta primers. Here immunoSEQ multiplex PCR was the method, and the copy in TCRdb shows in-frame clones only, minus some. The data show 110,000 to 150,000 clones, roughly four fifths seen once. Material: PBMCs. All receptors come from a man between 25 and 39 years old in good health and CMV-seronegative.

In its sample, this clone was seen a few times. This chain links TRBV20-1 with TRBJ1-2; 8 nucleotides align to TRBD1. The CDR3 is 11 residues long. Per germline, CDR1 DFQATT and CDR2 SNEGSKA (reference sequence). The ends lost 7 bases at V and 12 bases at J; junction bases unmatched: 10. The CDR3 sequence is CSVQGQGLNTF. In nucleotides, the CDR3 is TGCAGTGTACAAGGACAGGGTCTTAACACCTTC.

The chain links TRBV19 to TRBJ2-2; tentative D call: TRBD2 (6 bases). The CDR3 contains 16 residues. V dropped 4 bases and J dropped 7 bases, with 19 bases sitting between them. Germline CDR1 is LNHDA and CDR2 is SQIVND (reference sequence). Here the CDR3 reads CASSTSGLLASGELFF. In DNA, the CDR3 is TGTGCCAGTAGTACCTCGGGACTCCTTGCTAGCGGGGAGCTGTTTTTT.